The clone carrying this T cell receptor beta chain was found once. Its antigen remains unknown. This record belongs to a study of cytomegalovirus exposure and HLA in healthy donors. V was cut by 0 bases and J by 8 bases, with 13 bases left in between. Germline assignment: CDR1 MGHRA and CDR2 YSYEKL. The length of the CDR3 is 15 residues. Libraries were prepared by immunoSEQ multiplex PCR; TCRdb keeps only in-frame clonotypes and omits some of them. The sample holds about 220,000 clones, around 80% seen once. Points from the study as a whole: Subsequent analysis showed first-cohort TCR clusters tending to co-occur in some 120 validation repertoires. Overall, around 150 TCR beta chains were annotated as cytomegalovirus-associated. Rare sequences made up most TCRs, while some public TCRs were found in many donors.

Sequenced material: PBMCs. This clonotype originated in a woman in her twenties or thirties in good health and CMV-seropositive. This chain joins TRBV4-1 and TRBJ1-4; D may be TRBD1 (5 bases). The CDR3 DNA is TGCGCCAGCAGCCAAGAGCCGGGATACAGGGAAAAACTGTTTTTT. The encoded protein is CASSQEPGYREKLFF.